Shown below are 29 T cell receptor beta chains from a single sample sequenced in a study of cytomegalovirus exposure and HLA in healthy donors. The PCR used 60 Vbeta and 13 Jbeta primers. Sequencing was performed with immunoSEQ multiplex PCR; in TCRdb, only in-frame clones are kept and a portion is missing. The table lists 95,000 to 150,000 clones, roughly four fifths of them singletons. Sequencing was carried out using PBMCs. These receptors all come from a man in his forties in good health and CMV-seronegative.

The count of this clone is one. V and J are TRBV10-1 and TRBJ2-7; D is uncertain. Trimming took 3 bases from V and 1 from J, leaving 13 bases between them. The CDR3 sequence is 15 residues long. Germline V gives CDR1 WNHNN, CDR2 SYGVQD (reference sequence). The CDR3: CASSDGSGESYEQYF. CDR3 nucleotides: TGCGCCAGCAGTGATGGGTCGGGTGAGTCCTACGAGCAGTACTTC.

Only one count was recorded for this clone. This chain uses TRBV5-5 with TRBJ1-4; 11 bases are shared with TRBD1. Germline V gene sequence: CDR1 SGHKS, CDR2 YYEKEE (reference sequence). Trimming at V came to 5 bases and at J to 7 bases, leaving 7 bases not matched to a gene. This CDR3 has 15 residues. Written as DNA, the CDR3 is TGTGCCAGCAGTCTACGGACAGGGGGCTTTGAAAAACTGTTTTTT. This translates into CASSLRTGGFEKLFF.

V usage is TRBV5-1 and J usage is TRBJ2-1; the D gene is possibly TRBD1 (5 bases). V was trimmed by 6 bases and J by 7 bases, leaving 14 bases between them. Germline-derived CDR1 and CDR2 are SGHRS and YFSETQ. CDR3 length: 13 amino acids. The CDR3: CASTIRGTNEQFF. The CDR3, as DNA: TGCGCCAGCACCATAAGGGGCACAAATGAGCAGTTCTTC.

Here the CDR3 DNA reads TGCGCCAGCAGCCTGTCCCCCGCGGGAGCGGGGGAGCAGTACTTC. Protein product: CASSLSPAGAGEQYF. The chain is built from TRBV5-1 and TRBJ2-7, with 7 bases fitting TRBD2. Germline CDR1 SGHRS, CDR2 YFSETQ. V lost 4 bases to trimming and J lost 7 bases; unmatched junction nucleotides: 14. The CDR3 loop spans 15 amino acids.

The chain has TRBV27 and TRBJ2-7; maybe TRBD1 (5 bases). This CDR3 has 14 residues. The germline V and J ends were trimmed by 5 bases and 3 bases, with 14 bases remaining between them. In germline, CDR1 is MNHEY, CDR2 SMNVEV (reference sequence). CDR3 DNA sequence: TGTGCCAGCAGTCACCGGCAGGGCTTCTACGAGCAGTACTTC. It encodes CASSHRQGFYEQYF.

The gene calls are TRBV19 and TRBJ1-2; 8 bases line up with TRBD1. Unmatched junction bases numbered 15, after V lost 4 bases and J lost 5 bases. Germline loops: CDR1 LNHDA, CDR2 SQIVND (reference sequence). This CDR3 is built from 17 residues. The DNA for the CDR3 is TGTGCCAGTAGTAAATCCGGGACAGGCGGTATCGGTTATGGCTACACCTTC. It is translated as CASSKSGTGGIGYGYTF.

The chain has TRBV12-5 and TRBJ2-7; 12 positions agree with TRBD1. CDR3 length: 15 amino acids. CDR1 is LGHNT, CDR2 FRNRAP, per germline. V lost 1 base to trimming and J lost 9 bases; unmatched junction nucleotides: 7. The CDR3 spells CASGLASGQGAGQYF. CDR3 coding DNA: TGTGCTAGTGGTTTGGCTTCGGGACAGGGGGCCGGGCAGTACTTC.

The genes are TRBV5-1 and TRBJ2-7, with a possible D match to TRBD1 (6 bases). Germline V gene sequence: CDR1 SGHRS, CDR2 YFSETQ. The CDR3 covers 16 residues. Trimming shortened V by 4 bases and J by 0 bases, and 17 bases separated the two germline ends. The CDR3 protein is CASSRFQGPFSYEQYF. The CDR3 DNA is TGCGCCAGCAGCCGTTTTCAGGGGCCCTTCTCCTACGAGCAGTACTTC.

V usage is TRBV7-7 and J usage is TRBJ1-1, with 10 bases fitting TRBD1. Germline V gene data show CDR1 as SSHAT and CDR2 as FNYEAQ (reference sequence). The CDR3 runs 11 residues. CDR3 coding DNA: TGTGCTACCCCGACAGGGGGCCAGTCTTTCTTT. Its protein is CATPTGGQSFF.

Points on this clone: The junction differs from germline at one of its ends, possibly a read error. V usage is TRBV27 and J usage is TRBJ1-5, with D possibly being TRBD1 (6 bases). The CDR3 is 15 amino acids. Germline lookup yields CDR1 MNHEY and CDR2 SMNVEV (reference sequence). In DNA, the CDR3 is TGTGCCAGCGGTTTCGGGGGGCCCTCTGATCAGCCCCAGCATTTT. Translating gives CASGFGGPSDQPQHF.

This clone was detected only once. The rearrangement joins TRBV19 to TRBJ1-5; 7 bases map to TRBD1. Per the germline V gene, CDR1 is LNHDA and CDR2 is SQIVND (reference sequence). V lost 4 bases, J lost 0 bases, and 12 bases stayed unmatched. The CDR3 runs 18 residues. The CDR3 reads CASSSPRTGLRSNQPQHF. CDR3 sequence (DNA): TGTGCCAGTAGTAGTCCCCGGACAGGCCTTCGTAGCAATCAGCCCCAGCATTTT.

In nucleotides, the CDR3 is TGTGCCTGGAGTGGACAGTACGAGCAGTACTTC. It specifies CAWSGQYEQYF. This chain links TRBV30 with TRBJ2-7, with D possibly TRBD1 on 5 matching bases. CDR1 GTSNPN and CDR2 SVGIG come from the germline V gene (reference sequence). V gave up 1 base and J gave up 4 bases, with 5 bases separating them. The CDR3 is 11 residues long.

The chain links TRBV5-1 to TRBJ2-7; D might be TRBD2 (6 bases). V shed 5 bases and J shed 3 bases, with 15 bases lying between them. Germline loops: CDR1 SGHRS, CDR2 YFSETQ. The CDR3 has 14 amino acids. DNA of the CDR3: TGCGCCAGCAGGCGGGGAGGAGGGAACTACGAGCAGTACTTC. Its translation is CASRRGGGNYEQYF. The full variable domain, completed using reference TRBV5-1 and TRBJ2-7, is KAGVTQTPRYLIKTRGQQVTLSCSPISGHRSVSWYQQTPGQGLQFLFEYFSETQRNKGNFPGRFSGRQFSNSRSEMNVSTLELGDSALYLCASRRGGGNYEQYFGPGTRLTVT.

V gene TRBV6-1 combines with J gene TRBJ2-1, with 10 bases fitting TRBD2. The CDR3 is 15 amino acids. Looked up from germline, CDR1 is MNHNS and CDR2 is SASEGT. The V gene end was trimmed by 10 bases and the J gene end by 7 bases; junction bases not matched to a gene: 13. CDR3 nucleotide sequence: TGTGCCACCTCTGCGGGTCTAGCGGGAGTAAATGAGCAGTTCTTC. This codes for CATSAGLAGVNEQFF.

The chain recombines TRBV7-8 with TRBJ2-1; possibly TRBD1 for D (5 bases). Between the trimmed V and J ends, which lost 3 bases and 5 bases, there was a span of 11 bases. Looked up from germline, CDR1 is SGHVS and CDR2 is FQNEAQ. This CDR3 is built from 14 residues. The DNA for the CDR3 is TGTGCCAGCAGCTTGCAGGGTGCGCACAATGAGCAGTTCTTC. As protein: CASSLQGAHNEQFF.

The table lists this clone with a count of one. The CDR3 sequence: CASSYSETGVGYGYTF. Written as DNA, the CDR3 is TGTGCCAGCAGTTACTCTGAAACAGGGGTCGGCTATGGCTACACCTTC. J is TRBJ1-2 and V is TRBV6-5, with 7 bases aligning to TRBD1. CDR1 is MNHEY and CDR2 is SVGAGI in the germline V gene. This CDR3 is 16 amino acids long. Germline trimming cut 0 bases from V and 4 bases from J; bases unmatched to any gene: 8.

V is TRBV28 and J is TRBJ2-7, with D hard to call. Germline lookup yields CDR1 MDHEN and CDR2 SYDVKM. Trimming took 3 bases from V and 0 from J, leaving 12 bases between them. The CDR3 contains 15 residues. The CDR3 protein is CASSFLQSSSYEQYF. The CDR3 DNA sequence: TGTGCCAGCAGTTTCTTACAGAGCAGCTCCTACGAGCAGTACTTC. Full variable domain (rest looked up from reference TRBV28 and TRBJ2-7): DVKVTQSSRYLVKRTGEKVFLECVQDMDHENMFWYRQDPGLGLRLIYFSYDVKMKEKGDIPEGYSVSREKKERFSLILESASTNQTSMYLCASSFLQSSSYEQYFGPGTRLTVT.

This chain links TRBV27 with TRBJ1-4; no definite D call. This CDR3 spans 14 amino acids. The V gene lost 6 bases and the J gene lost 0 bases, with 8 bases spanning the gap. Germline-derived CDR1 and CDR2 are MNHEY and SMNVEV (reference sequence). The CDR3 DNA reads as TGTGCCAGCAGCGGAGTTGCAACTAATGAAAAACTGTTTTTT. This codes for CASSGVATNEKLFF.

V usage is TRBV28 and J usage is TRBJ2-6; the match to TRBD1 covers 7 bases. The V gene end was trimmed by 5 bases and the J gene end by 4 bases; junction bases not matched to a gene: 5. The CDR3 consists of 15 residues. Looked up from germline, CDR1 is MDHEN and CDR2 is SYDVKM. The CDR3 here is CASSRQGSGANVLTF. The CDR3 DNA reads TGTGCCAGCAGTCGACAGGGATCCGGGGCCAACGTCCTGACTTTC.

The genes are TRBV5-4 and TRBJ1-1; D is uncertain. Germline values: CDR1 SGHNT, CDR2 YYREEE (reference sequence). The V and J ends lost 0 bases and 5 bases respectively, with 8 bases between them. The CDR3 covers 13 residues. For the CDR3, the DNA is TGTGCCAGCAGCTTGGCCGGGAGGACTGAAGCTTTCTTT. Residues: CASSLAGRTEAFF.

This clone was found a few times. V usage is TRBV6-6 and J usage is TRBJ2-1; D remains unclear. The CDR3 has 14 residues. The ends were cut back, 0 bases at V and 4 bases at J, with 7 bases in the middle. Germline assignment: CDR1 MNHNY and CDR2 SVGAGI (reference sequence). The CDR3 sequence is CASSYSPGYNEQFF. In DNA, the CDR3 is TGTGCCAGCAGTTACTCCCCCGGTTACAATGAGCAGTTCTTC.

This clone came up once. The V and J genes are TRBV6-5 and TRBJ2-7; perhaps TRBD2 as D (5 bases). Germline loops: CDR1 MNHEY, CDR2 SVGAGI. Trimming removed 5 bases at V and 0 bases at J, with 11 bases between. The CDR3 is 14 amino acids. The CDR3 coding sequence is TGTGCCAGCAGTACGGACTTCAGCTCCTACGAGCAGTACTTC. This sequence encodes CASSTDFSSYEQYF.

Turning to this clone: One junction end does not reproduce the germline sequence, and a read error may be involved. This chain connects TRBV11-2 to TRBJ2-3, with D uncertain. The CDR3 extends over 15 amino acids. Germline CDR1 SGHAT, CDR2 FQNNGV. The CDR3 bases are TGTGCCAGCAGCTTAGGGGCGACGGTTCCAGATCCGCAGTATTTT. Its translation is CASSLGATVPDPQYF. Full variable domain (remainder filled in from reference TRBV11-2 and TRBJ2-3): EAGVAQSPRYKIIEKRQSVAFWCNPISGHATLYWYQQILGQGPKLLIQFQNNGVVDDSQLPKDRFSAERLKGVDSTLKIQPAKLEDSAVYLCASSLGATVPDPQYFGPGTRLTVL.

This rearrangement joins TRBV4-3 to TRBJ2-3, with D maybe TRBD2 (6 bases). CDR3 length equals 19 residues. V was trimmed by 2 bases and J by 2 bases, leaving 23 bases between them. In germline, CDR1 is LGHNA, CDR2 YSLEER. CDR3 sequence (DNA): TGCGCCAGCAGCCAAAGGGCTCGGGCCACTCGGGAGCTCACAGATACGCAGTATTTT. This sequence encodes CASSQRARATRELTDTQYF.

V usage is TRBV11-3 and J usage is TRBJ2-5; D is possibly TRBD2 (6 bases). V was pared by 9 bases and J by 5 bases, with 25 bases between. CDR1 SGHNT and CDR2 YENEEA come from the germline V gene. The CDR3 totals 16 residues. CDR3 coding DNA: TGTGCCAGTAAATTAGGGGCAGGGCGGGGATGGGAGACCCAGTACTTC. This codes for CASKLGAGRGWETQYF.

The chain recombines TRBV11-2 with TRBJ1-1; D is ambiguous. The CDR3 has 15 residues. Germline values: CDR1 SGHAT, CDR2 FQNNGV. Between the trimmed V and J ends, which lost 1 base and 1 base, there was a span of 10 bases. CDR3 amino acids: CASSLVTAPNTEAFF. The CDR3 DNA reads as TGTGCCAGCAGCTTAGTTACAGCTCCGAACACTGAAGCTTTCTTT.

This clone appeared once. This sequence joins TRBV6-6 and TRBJ2-7; D is possibly TRBD2 (6 bases). The CDR3 covers 15 residues. Per germline, CDR1 MNHNY and CDR2 SVGAGI (reference sequence). Trimming removed 6 bases from V and 2 bases from J, with 17 bases in between. CDR3 DNA sequence: TGTGCCAGCAGGTCCTACCGGGACTCTACCTACGAGCAGTACTTC. It yields the protein CASRSYRDSTYEQYF.

The chain is built from TRBV6-5 and TRBJ1-4; the D gene is possibly TRBD1 (5 bases). From germline, CDR1 is MNHEY and CDR2 SVGAGI. V lost 4 bases and J 10 bases, leaving 16 bases between the germline ends. The CDR3 spans 14 residues. This CDR3 reads CASSSMTQARKLFF. CDR3 nucleotide sequence: TGTGCCAGCAGTTCGATGACACAGGCCCGAAAACTGTTTTTT.

This clone was counted a few times. Compared with germline, one end of the junction differs, possibly owing to a read error. V usage is TRBV7-7 and J usage is TRBJ2-1; 8 bases map to TRBD2. There are 16 residues in the CDR3. Germline loops: CDR1 SSHAT, CDR2 FNYEAQ (reference sequence). The CDR3 region is CASSLKVGSGGNEQFF. The DNA of the CDR3 is TGTGCTAGCAGCTTAAAGGTTGGGAGCGGGGGCAATGAGCAGTTCTTC.